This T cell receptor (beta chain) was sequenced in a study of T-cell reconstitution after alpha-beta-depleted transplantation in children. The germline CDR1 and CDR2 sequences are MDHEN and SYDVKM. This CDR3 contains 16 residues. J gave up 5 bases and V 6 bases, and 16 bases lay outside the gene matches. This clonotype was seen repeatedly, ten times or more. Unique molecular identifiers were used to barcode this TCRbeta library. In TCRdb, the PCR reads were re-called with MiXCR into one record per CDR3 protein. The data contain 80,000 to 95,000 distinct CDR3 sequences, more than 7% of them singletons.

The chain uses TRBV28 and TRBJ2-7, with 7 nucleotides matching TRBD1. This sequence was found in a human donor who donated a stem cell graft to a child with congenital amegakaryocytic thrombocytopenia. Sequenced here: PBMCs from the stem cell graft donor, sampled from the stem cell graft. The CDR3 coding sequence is TGTGCCAGCAGAACGATCGACAGGGCCCGTTTGAACGAGCAGTACTTC. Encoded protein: CASRTIDRARLNEQYF.